The present entry profiles one T cell receptor beta chain with its context. This sample is part of a study of blood T cell repertoires in COVID-19. At the level of the study: COVID-19 samples collected from the United States, Italy and Spain covered acute and convalescent phases. T cells, B-cell-depleted T cells, or PBMCs provided the cDNA or gDNA that served as material.

Source study methods: Reference gene primer amplification gave nucleated cell count estimates. Assay used: immunoSEQ multiplex PCR; TCRdb lists only in-frame clones, some missing. The DNA gave D and trimming, while V, J and clone size come from that table. Among over 150,000 clones listed, less than 85% were seen once. This CDR3 is built from 19 residues. V is TRBV12-2 and J is TRBJ2-6; no DNA check was done on the table's D call, TRBD2. TRBV12-2 is given as a pseudogene. This clonotype was sampled from a woman older than 75 with active or convalescent COVID-19. The sample taken for sequencing was peripheral blood. The CDR3 DNA is TGTGCAAGTCGTGCAAATGAAGACGAGGGCCTCTCTGGGGCCAACGTCCTGACTTTC. Translation: CASRANEDEGLSGANVLTF.